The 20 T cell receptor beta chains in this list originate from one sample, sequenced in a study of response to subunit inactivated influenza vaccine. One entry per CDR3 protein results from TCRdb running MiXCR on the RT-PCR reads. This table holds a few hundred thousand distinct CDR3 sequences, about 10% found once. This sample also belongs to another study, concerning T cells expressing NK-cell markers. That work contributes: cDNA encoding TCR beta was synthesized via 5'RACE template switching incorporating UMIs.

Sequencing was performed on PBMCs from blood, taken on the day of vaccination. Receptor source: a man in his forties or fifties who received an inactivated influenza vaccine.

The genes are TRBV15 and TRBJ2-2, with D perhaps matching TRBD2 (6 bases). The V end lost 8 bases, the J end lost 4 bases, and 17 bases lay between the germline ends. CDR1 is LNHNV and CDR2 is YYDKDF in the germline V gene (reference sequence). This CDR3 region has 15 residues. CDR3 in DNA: TGTGCCACCCGTCCTCGGAGGGGAAGCACCGGGGAGCTGTTTTTT. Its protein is CATRPRRGSTGELFF.

CDR3 amino acids: CASSQGVGQYF. CDR3 sequence (DNA): TGTGCCAGCAGCCAAGGGGTCGGGCAGTACTTC. The chain joins TRBV3-1 to TRBJ2-7; no definite D call. The CDR3 is 11 amino acids. Germline values: CDR1 LGHDT, CDR2 YNNKEL (reference sequence). With 1 base removed from V and 9 bases from J, the gap between germline ends came to 7 bases.

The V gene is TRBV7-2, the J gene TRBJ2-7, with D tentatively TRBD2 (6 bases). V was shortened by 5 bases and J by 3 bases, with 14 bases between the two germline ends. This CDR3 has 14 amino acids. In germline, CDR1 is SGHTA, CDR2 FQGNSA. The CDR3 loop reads CASSQYGGDYEQYF. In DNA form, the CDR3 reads TGTGCCAGCAGCCAGTACGGGGGTGACTACGAGCAGTACTTC.

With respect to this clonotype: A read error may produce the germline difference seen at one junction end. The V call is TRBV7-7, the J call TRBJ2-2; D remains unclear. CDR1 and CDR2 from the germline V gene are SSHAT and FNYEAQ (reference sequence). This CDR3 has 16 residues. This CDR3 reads CASSLSSVLNTGELFF. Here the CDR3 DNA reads TGTGCTAGCAGCTTATCCAGTGTTTTAAACACCGGGGAGCTGTTTTTT. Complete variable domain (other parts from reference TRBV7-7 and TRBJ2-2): GAGVSQSPRYKVTKRGQDVTLRCDPISSHATLYWYQQALGQGPEFLTYFNYEAQPDKSGLPSDRFSAERPEGSISTLTIQRTEQRDSAMYRCASSLSSVLNTGELFFGEGSRLTVL.

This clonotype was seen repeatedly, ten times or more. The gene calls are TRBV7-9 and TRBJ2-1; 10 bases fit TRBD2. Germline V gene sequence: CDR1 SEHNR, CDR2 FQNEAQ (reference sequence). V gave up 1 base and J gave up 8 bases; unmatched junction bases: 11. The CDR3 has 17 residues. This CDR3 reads CASSLGSSGSSRDEQFF. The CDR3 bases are TGTGCCAGCAGCTTAGGATCTAGCGGGAGTTCTAGGGATGAGCAGTTCTTC.

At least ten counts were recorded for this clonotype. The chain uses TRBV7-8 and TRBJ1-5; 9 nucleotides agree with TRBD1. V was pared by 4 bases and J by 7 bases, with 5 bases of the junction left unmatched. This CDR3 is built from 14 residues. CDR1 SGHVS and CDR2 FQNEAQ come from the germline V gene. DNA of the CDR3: TGTGCCAGCAGCTCGGACAGGGGAGCGCAGCCCCAGCATTTT. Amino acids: CASSSDRGAQPQHF.

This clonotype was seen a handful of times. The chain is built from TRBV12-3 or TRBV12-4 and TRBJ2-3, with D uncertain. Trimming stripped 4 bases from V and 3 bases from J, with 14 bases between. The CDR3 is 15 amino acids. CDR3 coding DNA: TGTGCCAGCAGTTCCCGCGTACTTAGAACAGATACGCAGTATTTT. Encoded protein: CASSSRVLRTDTQYF.

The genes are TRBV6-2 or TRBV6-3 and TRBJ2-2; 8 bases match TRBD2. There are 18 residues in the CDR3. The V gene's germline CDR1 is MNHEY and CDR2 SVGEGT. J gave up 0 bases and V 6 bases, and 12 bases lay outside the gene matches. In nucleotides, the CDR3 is TGTGCCAGCAGCAGGACTAGCTGGGGAATCTCGAACACCGGGGAGCTGTTTTTT. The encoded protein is CASSRTSWGISNTGELFF.

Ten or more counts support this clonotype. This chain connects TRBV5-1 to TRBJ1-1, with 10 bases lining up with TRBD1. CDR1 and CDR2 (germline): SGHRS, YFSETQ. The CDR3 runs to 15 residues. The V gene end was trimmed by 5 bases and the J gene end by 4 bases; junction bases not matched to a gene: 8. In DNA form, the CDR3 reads TGCGCCAGCAGGTATCCGGGACAGGGGAGCACTGAAGCTTTCTTT. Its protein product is CASRYPGQGSTEAFF.

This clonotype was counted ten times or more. The CDR3 loop reads CSATPAGTDTQYF. CDR3 in DNA: TGCAGCGCGACACCCGCGGGCACAGATACGCAGTATTTT. This chain uses TRBV29-1 with TRBJ2-3; D unclear. CDR3 length equals 13 residues. Trimming took 7 bases from V and 1 from J, leaving 12 bases between them. The germline gives CDR1 SQVTM, CDR2 ANQGSEA.

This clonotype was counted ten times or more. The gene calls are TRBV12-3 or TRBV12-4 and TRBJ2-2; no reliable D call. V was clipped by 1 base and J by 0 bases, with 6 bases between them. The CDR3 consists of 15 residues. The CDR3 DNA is TGTGCCAGCAGTTTAGGGATGGCGAACACCGGGGAGCTGTTTTTT. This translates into CASSLGMANTGELFF.

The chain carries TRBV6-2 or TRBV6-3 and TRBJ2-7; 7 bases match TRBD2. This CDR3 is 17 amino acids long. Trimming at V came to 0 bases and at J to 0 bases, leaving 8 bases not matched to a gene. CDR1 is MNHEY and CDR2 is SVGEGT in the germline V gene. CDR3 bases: TGTGCCAGCAGTTACTCTTCAGCGGGGACCAGCTCCTACGAGCAGTACTTC. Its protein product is CASSYSSAGTSSYEQYF.

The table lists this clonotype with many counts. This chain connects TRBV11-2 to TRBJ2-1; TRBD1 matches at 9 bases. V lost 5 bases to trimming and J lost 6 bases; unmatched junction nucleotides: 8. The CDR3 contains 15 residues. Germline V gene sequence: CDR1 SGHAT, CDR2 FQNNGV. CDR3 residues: CASSPGTGYRNEQFF. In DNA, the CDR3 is TGTGCCAGCAGCCCCGGGACAGGGTATCGCAATGAGCAGTTCTTC.

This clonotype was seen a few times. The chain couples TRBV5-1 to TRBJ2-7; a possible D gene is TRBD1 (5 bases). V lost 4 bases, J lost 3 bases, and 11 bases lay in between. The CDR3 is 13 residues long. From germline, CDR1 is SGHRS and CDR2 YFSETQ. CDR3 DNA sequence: TGCGCCAGCAGCCTGACAGAGAGCTACGAGCAGTACTTC. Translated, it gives CASSLTESYEQYF.

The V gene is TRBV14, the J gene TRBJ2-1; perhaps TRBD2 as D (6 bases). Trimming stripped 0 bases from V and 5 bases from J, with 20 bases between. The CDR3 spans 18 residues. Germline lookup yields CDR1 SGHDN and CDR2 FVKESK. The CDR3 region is CASSQDFVGGGADNEQFF. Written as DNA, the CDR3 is TGTGCCAGCAGCCAAGATTTCGTGGGAGGTGGTGCGGACAATGAGCAGTTCTTC.

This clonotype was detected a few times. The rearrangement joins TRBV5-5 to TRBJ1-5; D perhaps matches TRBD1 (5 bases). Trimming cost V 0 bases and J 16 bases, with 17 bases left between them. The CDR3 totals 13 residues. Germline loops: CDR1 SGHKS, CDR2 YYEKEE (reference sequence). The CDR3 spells CASSLEGKAGQHF. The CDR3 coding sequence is TGTGCCAGCAGCTTGGAGGGGAAGGCAGGTCAACATTTT.

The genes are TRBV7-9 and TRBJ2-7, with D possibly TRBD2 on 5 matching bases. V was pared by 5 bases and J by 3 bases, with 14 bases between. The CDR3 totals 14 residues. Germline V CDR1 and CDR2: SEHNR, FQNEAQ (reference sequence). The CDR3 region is CASSQEGAIYEQYF. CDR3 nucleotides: TGTGCCAGCAGCCAAGAGGGAGCAATCTACGAGCAGTACTTC.

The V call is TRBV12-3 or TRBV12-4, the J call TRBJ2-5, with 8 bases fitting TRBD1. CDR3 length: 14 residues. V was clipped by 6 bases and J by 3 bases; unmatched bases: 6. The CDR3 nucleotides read TGTGCCAGCAGACCCGCGACAGGGGAAGAGACCCAGTACTTC. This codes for CASRPATGEETQYF.

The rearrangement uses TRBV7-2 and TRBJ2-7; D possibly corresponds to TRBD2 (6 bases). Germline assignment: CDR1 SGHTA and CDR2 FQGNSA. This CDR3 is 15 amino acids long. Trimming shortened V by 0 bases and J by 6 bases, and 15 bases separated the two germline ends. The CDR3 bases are TGTGCCAGCAGCTTAGCGGGTATTGCGGGGCCCGAGCAGTACTTC. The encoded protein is CASSLAGIAGPEQYF.

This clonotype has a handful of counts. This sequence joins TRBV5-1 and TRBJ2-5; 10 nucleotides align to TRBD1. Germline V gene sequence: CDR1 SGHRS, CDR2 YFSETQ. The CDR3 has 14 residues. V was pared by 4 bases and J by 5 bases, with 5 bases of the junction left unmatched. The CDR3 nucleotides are TGCGCCAGCAGCCCGGGACAGGGGTTTGAGACCCAGTACTTC. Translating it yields CASSPGQGFETQYF.